Each of the 32 T cell receptor beta chains below was sequenced from the same sample in a study of T-cell memory formation after mild COVID-19. TCRdb used MiXCR to reprocess the 5' RACE reads, holding one entry per CDR3 protein. The repertoire holds approximately 480,000 distinct CDR3 sequences, with 18% as singletons. Sample: PBMCs or a T cell subset sorted from them (not recorded which). Every receptor here comes from an adult woman who had mild COVID-19 (a few samples of this study predate the infection). Cell type and time point are not known.

Here the CDR3 DNA reads TGTGCCAGCACCAAAGGGGGGCCCACTGAAGCTTTCTTT. Translation gives CASTKGGPTEAFF. The gene calls are TRBV6-6 and TRBJ1-1, with a weak D call TRBD1 (6 bases). Deletions cut 7 bases from V and 4 bases from J, with 13 bases between. CDR1 is MNHNY, CDR2 SVGAGI, per germline (reference sequence). The CDR3 loop spans 13 amino acids.

The chain joins TRBV19 to TRBJ1-5; TRBD1 matches 8 bases. Germline loops: CDR1 LNHDA, CDR2 SQIVND (reference sequence). V dropped 8 bases and J dropped 2; count of bases not matched to a gene: 8. The CDR3 spans 15 residues. The CDR3 loop reads CASAPGGVRNQPQHF. Here the CDR3 DNA reads TGTGCCAGTGCCCCAGGGGGCGTTCGCAATCAGCCCCAGCATTTT. The whole variable domain, remainder taken from reference TRBV19 and TRBJ1-5, is DGGITQSPKYLFRKEGQNVTLSCEQNLNHDAMYWYRQDPGQGLRLIYYSQIVNDFQKGDIAEGYSVSREKKESFPLTVTSAQKNPTAFYLCASAPGGVRNQPQHFGDGTRLSIL.

The chain recombines TRBV7-2 with TRBJ2-7; TRBD1 agrees at 10 bases. CDR1 SGHTA and CDR2 FQGNSA come from the germline V gene. The CDR3 is made up of 15 amino acids. The V segment lost 5 bases and the J segment 3 bases; nucleotides outside the gene matches: 7. The CDR3 DNA reads TGTGCCAGCAGCGCCCGACAGGGGGCGAACTACGAGCAGTACTTC. Protein: CASSARQGANYEQYF. The variable domain in full, with the rest retrieved from reference TRBV7-2 and TRBJ2-7, is GAGVSQSPSNKVTEKGKDVELRCDPISGHTALYWYRQSLGQGLEFLIYFQGNSAPDKSGLPSDRFSAERTGGSVSTLTIQRTQQEDSAVYLCASSARQGANYEQYFGPGTRLTVT.

The chain couples TRBV6-4 to TRBJ1-2; D remains ambiguous. The length of the CDR3 is 13 residues. Between the trimmed V and J ends, which lost 4 bases and 4 bases, there was a span of 10 bases. Germline loops: CDR1 MRHNA, CDR2 SNTAGT. CDR3 protein: CASSGGLGYGYTF. The CDR3 DNA reads as TGTGCCAGCAGTGGTGGACTCGGCTATGGCTACACCTTC.

This clonotype was counted only a few times. CDR3: CASSIGFRGRSNQPQHF. The DNA of the CDR3 is TGTGCCAGTAGTATAGGTTTTCGGGGACGGAGCAATCAGCCCCAGCATTTT. V is TRBV19 and J is TRBJ1-5, with a possible D match to TRBD1 (5 bases). The V and J ends lost 1 base and 1 base respectively, with 14 bases between them. Per the germline V gene, CDR1 is LNHDA and CDR2 is SQIVND (reference sequence). CDR3 length equals 17 residues. Full variable domain (rest looked up from reference TRBV19 and TRBJ1-5): DGGITQSPKYLFRKEGQNVTLSCEQNLNHDAMYWYRQDPGQGLRLIYYSQIVNDFQKGDIAEGYSVSREKKESFPLTVTSAQKNPTAFYLCASSIGFRGRSNQPQHFGDGTRLSIL.

This chain connects TRBV4-1 to TRBJ1-5; D may be TRBD1 (6 bases). This CDR3 is 15 amino acids long. The germline gives CDR1 MGHRA, CDR2 YSYEKL. The V gene lost 0 bases and the J gene lost 5 bases, with 11 bases spanning the gap. The CDR3 sequence: CASSQEYEGDQPQHF. CDR3 nucleotides: TGCGCCAGCAGCCAAGAGTATGAGGGGGATCAGCCCCAGCATTTT.

Concerning this clonotype: Compared with germline, one end of the junction differs, possibly owing to a read error. This sequence joins TRBV11-2 and TRBJ2-7, with TRBD2 matching over 11 bases. Germline V lookup: CDR1 SGHAT, CDR2 FQNNGV. CDR3 size: 13 residues. The CDR3 here is CASSLGTSGDPLF. CDR3 nucleotide sequence: TGTGCCAGCAGCCTAGGGACTAGCGGCGATCCACTCTTC.

There are many counts of this clonotype. This chain links TRBV5-1 with TRBJ2-5; D might be TRBD2 (6 bases). CDR3 length: 14 residues. Trimming took off 1 base at V and 4 bases at J, with 11 bases between the two ends. The germline V gene has CDR1 SGHRS and CDR2 YFSETQ. CDR3: CASSLSAGRETQYF. The CDR3 nucleotides read TGCGCCAGCAGCTTGTCGGCGGGGCGAGAGACCCAGTACTTC.

The rearrangement joins TRBV7-9 to TRBJ2-5; D gene ambiguous. The CDR3 runs to 14 residues. Germline V gives CDR1 SEHNR, CDR2 FQNEAQ (reference sequence). Between the trimmed V and J ends, which lost 4 bases and 2 bases, there was a span of 11 bases. In DNA form, the CDR3 reads TGTGCCAGCAGCTCCCCAAAGAAGCAAGAGACCCAGTACTTC. Translating gives CASSSPKKQETQYF.

This clonotype turned up a few times. J is TRBJ2-7 and V is TRBV11-1; D call uncertain. The V end lost 0 bases, the J end lost 0 bases, and 12 bases lay between the germline ends. Germline V gene sequence: CDR1 SGHAT, CDR2 FQDESV (reference sequence). The CDR3 consists of 16 residues. The CDR3 nucleotides are TGTGCCAGCAGCTTAGCTGCCTCGGCAAGCTCCTACGAGCAGTACTTC. Translated: CASSLAASASSYEQYF.

This clonotype was observed a handful of times. The chain couples TRBV5-1 to TRBJ2-5; 8 bases align to TRBD2. Germline values: CDR1 SGHRS, CDR2 YFSETQ. The junction had 5 bases not matched to a gene; V was cut back by 6 bases and J by 1 base. The CDR3 spans 14 residues. The CDR3 DNA reads TGCGCCAGCATGAGCGGGGGCTTCCAAGAGACCCAGTACTTC. Translated, it gives CASMSGGFQETQYF.

This chain uses TRBV30 with TRBJ2-1, with D uncertain. The CDR3 contains 13 residues. CDR1 is GTSNPN and CDR2 is SVGIG in the germline V gene (reference sequence). V was shortened by 4 bases and J by 1 base, with 8 bases between the two germline ends. The CDR3 DNA reads TGTGCCTGGAACGTGGCGTCCTACAATGAGCAGTTCTTC. Translating gives CAWNVASYNEQFF.

This chain connects TRBV18 to TRBJ2-5, with TRBD2 identical over 7 bases. Germline CDR1 is KGHSH and CDR2 is LQKENI. The junction had 2 bases not matched to a gene; V was cut back by 1 base and J by 3 bases. This CDR3 has 14 residues. The CDR3 DNA follows: TGTGCCAGCTCACCACGGGACTACGAAGAGACCCAGTACTTC. Translated: CASSPRDYEETQYF.

The gene calls are TRBV6-5 and TRBJ2-1; D ambiguous. The V and J ends lost 2 bases and 8 bases respectively, with 4 bases between them. CDR3 length: 11 amino acids. CDR1 is MNHEY and CDR2 is SVGAGI in the germline V gene. CDR3 amino acids: CASSYMDEQFF. As DNA, the CDR3 is TGTGCCAGCAGTTACATGGATGAGCAGTTCTTC.

This clonotype was recorded many times. The chain has TRBV7-8 and TRBJ2-7; no clear D. Trimming took off 5 bases at V and 0 bases at J, with 14 bases between the two ends. Germline V lookup: CDR1 SGHVS, CDR2 FQNEAQ. CDR3 length: 15 residues. The CDR3 reads CASSPERFASYEQYF. The CDR3 bases are TGTGCCAGCAGCCCGGAGAGGTTTGCCTCCTACGAGCAGTACTTC.

This clonotype was observed a handful of times. V usage is TRBV10-3 and J usage is TRBJ2-7; 7 bases are shared with TRBD1. The CDR3 has 13 residues. Germline trimming cut 8 bases from V and 2 bases from J; bases unmatched to any gene: 6. Germline-derived CDR1 and CDR2 are ENHRY and SYGVKD. This chain's CDR3 is CAISDRDAYEQYF. Written as DNA, the CDR3 is TGTGCCATCTCCGACAGGGATGCCTACGAGCAGTACTTC.

This clonotype was detected many times. The chain uses TRBV12-3 or TRBV12-4 and TRBJ1-1; 7 nucleotides match TRBD1. The V gene end was trimmed by 3 bases and the J gene end by 1 base; junction bases not matched to a gene: 2. CDR3 size: 14 residues. CDR3 bases: TGTGCCAGCAGTTTTTCAGGGGGGAACACTGAAGCTTTCTTT. This encodes CASSFSGGNTEAFF.

J is TRBJ2-3 and V is TRBV20-1; TRBD1 agrees at 11 bases. The trim removed 6 bases at V and 6 bases at J, leaving 17 bases unmatched. The CDR3 is made up of 17 amino acids. Germline CDR1 reads DFQATT; CDR2 reads SNEGSKA (reference sequence). The CDR3 bases are TGCAGTGCCACACCCTACAGGACAGGGGGCCCCGGTGATACGCAGTATTTT. This sequence encodes CSATPYRTGGPGDTQYF.

The rearrangement uses TRBV12-3 or TRBV12-4 and TRBJ2-2, with TRBD2 identical over 9 bases. V gave up 6 bases and J gave up 2 bases; unmatched junction bases: 4. This CDR3 region has 15 residues. The CDR3 nucleotides are TGTGCCAGCAGACAGACTAGCGGAAACACCGGGGAGCTGTTTTTT. It yields the protein CASRQTSGNTGELFF.

A word on this clonotype: At one boundary the junction diverges from the germline segment, which might be a read error. The chain carries TRBV27 and TRBJ1-5; D is undetermined. The germline gives CDR1 MNHEY, CDR2 SMNVEV (reference sequence). This CDR3 is built from 14 residues. DNA of the CDR3: TGTGCCAGCAGTTTGGGGTATAGCGATCAGCCCCAGCATTTT. This sequence encodes CASSLGYSDQPQHF.

This clonotype occurred many times. The chain recombines TRBV5-1 with TRBJ2-7, with D unclear. The CDR3 loop spans 13 amino acids. CDR1 and CDR2 (germline): SGHRS, YFSETQ. The V end lost 3 bases, the J end lost 2 bases, and 9 bases lay between the germline ends. CDR3 region: CASSSDGTYEQYF. The CDR3 DNA sequence: TGCGCCAGCAGCTCGGACGGAACCTACGAGCAGTACTTC.

This clonotype was counted only a few times. CDR3 in amino acids: CASSEPWTNAHNEQFF. The CDR3 DNA sequence: TGTGCCAGCAGTGAACCTTGGACTAACGCCCACAATGAGCAGTTCTTC. The rearrangement uses TRBV2 and TRBJ2-1; possible D gene TRBD2, 6 bases. Germline values: CDR1 SNHLY, CDR2 FYNNEI. The CDR3 is 16 amino acids. Trimming took 2 bases from V and 5 from J, leaving 16 bases between them.

The chain carries TRBV7-9 and TRBJ2-7; D remains unclear. Trimming took 2 bases from V and 3 from J, leaving 5 bases between them. Germline values: CDR1 SEHNR, CDR2 FQNEAQ (reference sequence). The CDR3 contains 12 residues. CDR3 in DNA: TGTGCCAGCAGCTTAACACACTACGAGCAGTACTTC. It specifies CASSLTHYEQYF.

In this sample, this clonotype turned up a few times. This chain joins TRBV5-6 and TRBJ2-1; D remains ambiguous. CDR3 size: 20 residues. Germline lookup yields CDR1 SGHDT and CDR2 YYEEEE. Trimming shortened V by 2 bases and J by 3 bases, and 27 bases separated the two germline ends. The CDR3 loop is CASSFGQAVAISIGYNEQFF. The CDR3 nucleotides are TGTGCCAGCAGCTTTGGGCAAGCTGTAGCAATCAGCATAGGCTACAATGAGCAGTTCTTC.

This clonotype was recorded a few times. The chain combines TRBV3-1 with TRBJ2-1; D possibly matches TRBD1 or TRBD2 (5 bases each). The CDR3 is made up of 14 amino acids. V dropped 8 bases and J dropped 3 bases, with 14 bases sitting between them. Germline CDR1 reads LGHDT; CDR2 reads YNNKEL (reference sequence). CDR3: CASGPGASYNEQFF. The DNA of the CDR3 is TGTGCCAGCGGCCCCGGGGCCAGCTACAATGAGCAGTTCTTC.

The chain is built from TRBV9 and TRBJ2-5; no reliable D call. Deletions cut 0 bases from V and 5 bases from J, with 8 bases between. The germline gives CDR1 SGDLS, CDR2 YYNGEE. CDR3 length: 13 amino acids. The CDR3 DNA sequence: TGTGCCAGCAGCGTAGGTCCTGCGGAGACCCAGTACTTC. Amino acids: CASSVGPAETQYF.

The chain joins TRBV9 to TRBJ1-3, with D unclear. CDR1 and CDR2 from the germline V gene are SGDLS and YYNGEE. CDR3 length: 13 amino acids. The V gene lost 5 bases and the J gene lost 4 bases, with 10 bases spanning the gap. The CDR3 loop is CASSLAAGNTIYF. The CDR3 DNA is TGTGCCAGCAGTCTAGCGGCAGGAAACACCATATATTTT.

V gene TRBV10-3 combines with J gene TRBJ2-5; TRBD2 might be the D (5 bases). Germline CDR1 ENHRY, CDR2 SYGVKD. The CDR3 is 21 amino acids. V was shortened by 0 bases and J by 7 bases, with 33 bases between the two germline ends. The CDR3 sequence: CAISESIGSVIRESPIGTQYF. For the CDR3, the DNA is TGTGCCATCAGTGAGTCGATAGGTTCGGTAATCCGGGAAAGCCCCATCGGGACCCAGTACTTC.

This clonotype has more than one count but fewer than ten. The chain carries TRBV7-2 and TRBJ2-7; 9 nucleotides agree with TRBD1. The CDR3 loop spans 16 amino acids. Germline V gene sequence: CDR1 SGHTA, CDR2 FQGNSA. V shed 0 bases, J shed 6 bases, and the junction held 9 bases outside the gene matches. The CDR3: CASSLAFGTGRSEQYF. The CDR3 DNA is TGTGCCAGCAGCTTAGCGTTCGGGACAGGGCGTTCCGAGCAGTACTTC.

The chain carries TRBV6-2 or TRBV6-3 and TRBJ1-5; no clear D. The CDR3 totals 19 residues. Germline lookup yields CDR1 MNHEY and CDR2 SVGEGT. Trimming pared 0 bases from V and 11 bases from J, leaving 29 bases between. This CDR3 is CASSYSSQAQLTAGLAQHF. As DNA, the CDR3 is TGTGCCAGCAGTTACTCCTCCCAGGCACAGCTGACCGCTGGATTAGCCCAGCATTTT.

The chain links TRBV20-1 to TRBJ2-3; 7 nucleotides agree with TRBD2. J was trimmed by 0 bases and V by 0 bases; bases with no gene match: 9. Germline V gives CDR1 DFQATT, CDR2 SNEGSKA (reference sequence). CDR3 length: 17 residues. The chain's CDR3 is CSARDRGAGESTDTQYF. The CDR3 DNA reads as TGCAGTGCTAGAGATCGTGGTGCGGGAGAAAGCACAGATACGCAGTATTTT.

Only a few counts were recorded for this clonotype. The CDR3 region has the DNA TGTGCCAGCAGCCCCAAAGGGTTCTACGAGCAGTACTTC. As protein: CASSPKGFYEQYF. This rearrangement joins TRBV7-9 to TRBJ2-7; D uncertain. V shed 5 bases and J shed 3 bases, with 11 bases lying between them. The germline CDR1 and CDR2 sequences are SEHNR and FQNEAQ (reference sequence). The CDR3 is 13 residues long.